This T cell receptor (beta chain) was found in a study of blood T cells in healthy people across ages (dated by TCRdb to 2015 to 2017). About the investigation overall: In model experiments, template switching captured about one uniquely barcoded TCR beta cDNA molecule for every two T cells. To track age-related changes in TCR beta repertoire diversity, the study relied on deep sequencing normalized with unique cDNA molecular identifiers. The donors were divided into four age groups: young (average roughly 17 years), middle-aged (roughly 40), aged (around 67) and long-lived (nearly 85). Donors of different ages were randomly distributed across sequencing lanes to avoid experimental bias. For two donors (one aged 18 to 29 and one aged 80 or older), the study analyzed two additional independent replicas of 1 million unique cDNA reads from the same blood draw. Overall results and qualifications from the work: Donor CMV infection status was unknown, potentially confounding age-related changes in expanded clonotypes. Compared with the aged group, the long-lived group had more naive CD4+ T cells, fewer expanded clones and increased TCR diversity, a pattern suggesting age selection. Observed TCR beta diversity per million T cells fell roughly linearly with age, and a significant reduction was already apparent by age around 40. Conclusive comparison of naive and antigen-experienced compartments was prevented by the profiling of bulk unsorted PBMCs. Estimates of total diversity based on one million sequenced T cells were regarded as lower bounds and as underestimates. Observed TCR beta diversity correlated strongly with the percentage of naive T cells measured by flow cytometry.

The library was produced with 5' RACE. TCRdb shows the sequencer as Illumina HiSeq 2500. The second PCR ran for about 6 to 11 cycles and used a J-beta primer mix along with a sample-barcoded 5' primer. A template-switch 5' adaptor carrying 12 random nucleotides introduced a unique molecular identifier onto each TCR beta cDNA molecule. At least 2.5 million CDR3-containing paired-end reads were obtained from each sample. All of the RNA was converted into first-strand cDNA using the Mint cDNA synthesis kit, with a TRBC-specific oligonucleotide serving as the primer. After uracil-DNA glycosylase treatment, a first 18-cycle PCR used universal primers M1SS and BC2_uni_R on all cDNA. Turning to the authors' computational methods: Normalization of each sample was performed by random selection of 1 million high-quality reads, each carrying a distinct molecular identifier. Reads with shared molecular identifiers were discarded instead of being binned into consensus sequences. MiTCR, run with a Q25 quality threshold and the strictest error-elimination algorithm, handled CDR3 identification, clonotype clustering and error correction. A nonparametric unseen species model with Euler transformation was used to estimate lower-bound total TCR beta diversity. TCRdb's own reprocessing of the public reads used fastp at Q25 and MiXCR and kept productive beta chains. Identical CDR3 protein sequences are pooled into one entry, listed with their most common genes and DNA. These V and J calls rely on TCRdb rather than the paper's analysis. In all, the sample holds approximately 800,000 distinct CDR3 sequences, and about 34% of those were seen once. The ten biggest clones cover roughly 13% of the sample.

Details on this clonotype: Its antigen remains undetermined. This sequence may be a read error, since a much larger clone differs from it by one base.

CDR1 and CDR2 (MGHDK, SYGVNS) derive from the germline V gene. The CDR3, from cysteine to phenylalanine, totals 13 residues. Solely the CDR3 DNA is kept, with 39 bases framed from the first base. Donors were 39 systemically healthy Caucasian individuals from Russia aged 6 to 90 years. Each donor gave about 9.7 milliliters of peripheral blood, drawn into EDTA-treated Vacutainer tubes. Ficoll-Paque density-gradient centrifugation was used to isolate PBMCs, with at least 6.5 million per sample. Trizol reagent was used to extract total RNA from PBMCs, with at least 6 micrograms per sample. Naive CD45RAhigh/CD27high T cell percentages were measured by flow cytometry on a PBMC aliquot from every donor.

The specimen was blood. This TCR was sampled from a man younger than 30 in good health. The sequence links TRBV25-1 to TRBJ1-1, with the D gene too uncertain to name. The CDR3 has the sequence CTSSDVVNTEAFF. The bases read TGTACCAGCAGTGACGTGGTGAACACTGAAGCTTTCTTT.